This T cell receptor (beta chain) is from a study of shared clonotypes between healthy human individuals. Per the germline V gene, CDR1 is MNHEY and CDR2 is SVGAGI. Trimming left V 2 bases short and J 8 bases short, with 6 bases between. The CDR3 consists of 11 residues. Generated by immunoSEQ multiplex PCR, the TCRdb table keeps only in-frame clones and is missing some. The sample consists of hundreds of thousands of clones, around four fifths of them appearing once. Source material: memory CD4+ T cells sorted from blood. Subset here: CD45RA-negative fraction. The chain has TRBV6-5 and TRBJ1-2, with D uncertain. This receptor was taken from a woman in her 30s in good health. CDR3 in amino acids: CASSYEGGYTF. CDR3 sequence (DNA): TGTGCCAGCAGTTACGAGGGCGGCTACACCTTC.